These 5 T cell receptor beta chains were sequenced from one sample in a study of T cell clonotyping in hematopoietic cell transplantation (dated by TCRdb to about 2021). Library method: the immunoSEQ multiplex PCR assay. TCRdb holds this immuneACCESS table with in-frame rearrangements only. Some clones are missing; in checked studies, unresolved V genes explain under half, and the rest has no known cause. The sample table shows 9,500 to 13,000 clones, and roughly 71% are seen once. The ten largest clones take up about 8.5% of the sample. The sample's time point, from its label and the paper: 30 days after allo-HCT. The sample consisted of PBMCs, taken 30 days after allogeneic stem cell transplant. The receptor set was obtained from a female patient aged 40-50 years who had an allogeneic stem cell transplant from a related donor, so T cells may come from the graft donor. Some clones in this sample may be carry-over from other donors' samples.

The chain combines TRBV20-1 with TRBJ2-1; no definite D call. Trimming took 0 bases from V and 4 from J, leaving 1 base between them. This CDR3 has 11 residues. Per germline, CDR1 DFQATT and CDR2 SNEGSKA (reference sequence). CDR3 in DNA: TGCAGTGCTAGAGAGTACAATGAGCAGTTCTTC. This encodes CSAREYNEQFF.

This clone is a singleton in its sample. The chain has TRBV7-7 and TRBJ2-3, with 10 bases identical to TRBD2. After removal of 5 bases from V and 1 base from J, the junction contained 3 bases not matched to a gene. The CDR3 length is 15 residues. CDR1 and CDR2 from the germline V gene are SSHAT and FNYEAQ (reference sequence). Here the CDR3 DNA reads TGTGCCAGCAGCAATGGACTAGCGGGCACAGATACGCAGTATTTT. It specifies CASSNGLAGTDTQYF.

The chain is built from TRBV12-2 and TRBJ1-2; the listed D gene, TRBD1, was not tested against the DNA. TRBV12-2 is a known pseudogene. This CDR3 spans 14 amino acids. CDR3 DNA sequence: TGTGCAAGTCGCTTCCAGGGTCTTAACTATGGCTACACCTTC. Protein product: CASRFQGLNYGYTF.

Written as DNA, the CDR3 is TGCGCCAGCAGCTTCCCCGAAAGCACAGATACGCAGTATTTT. It codes for CASSFPESTDTQYF. This rearrangement joins TRBV5-1 to TRBJ2-3; D uncertain. Per germline, CDR1 SGHRS and CDR2 YFSETQ. The V end was cut by 2 bases, the J end by 0 bases, with 7 bases between. This CDR3 has 14 amino acids.

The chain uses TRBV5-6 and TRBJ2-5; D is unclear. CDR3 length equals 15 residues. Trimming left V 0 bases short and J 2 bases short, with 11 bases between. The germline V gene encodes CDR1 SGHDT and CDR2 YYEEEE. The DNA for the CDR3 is TGTGCCAGCAGCTTGGTCTCGAGGAATCAAGAGACCCAGTACTTC. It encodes CASSLVSRNQETQYF.